Below are 9 T cell receptor beta chains sequenced from a single sample in a study of tissue T cells after allogeneic stem cell transplantation. Indicated time point: mouse harvest day 14 after allogeneic transplant. The graft held 10^6 splenic CD5+ T cells and 10^7 T-cell-depleted bone marrow cells. Assay used: immunoSEQ multiplex PCR; TCRdb lists only in-frame clones, some missing. The sample carries about 7,700 clones, 36% recorded once. Input material: skin. The receptors derive from a female BALB/c mouse given C57BL/6 T cells with graft-versus-host disease after an allogeneic hematopoietic cell transplant.

About this clone itself: The gene symbols are mouse symbols. The sequenced fragment ends 1 residue before the CDR3 boundary, so the rest is inferred from the germline J gene. The rearrangement links TRBV12-1 to TRBJ2-4, with TRBD2 matching over 13 bases. The junction had 5 bases not matched to a gene; V was cut back by 4 bases and J by 5 bases. Looked up from germline, CDR1 is SGHSN and CDR2 is HYEKVE. The length of the CDR3 is 15 residues. The CDR3 DNA, read in part, is TGTGCCAGCTCCCTGGACTGGGGGGGCGGAAACACCTTGTAC. It specifies CASSLDWGGGNTLY. In full, the CDR3 reads CASSLDWGGGNTLYF. Full variable domain (remainder filled in from reference TRBV12-1 and TRBJ2-4): DSGVVQSPRHIIKEKGGRSVLTCIPISGHSNVVWYQQTLGKELKFLIQHYEKVERDKGFLPSRFSVQQFDDYHSEMNMSALELEDSAMYFCASSLDWGGGNTLYFGAGTRLSVL.

Points on this clone: Gene names are the mouse ones. The read ends 1 residue shy of where the CDR3 ends; the end is completed using the germline J gene. The chain has TRBV23 and TRBJ2-3. This CDR3 has 15 residues. CDR1 and CDR2 (germline): KGHTA, FQNQQP. CDR3 protein: CSSSQSGASAETLYF. The DNA read from the CDR3 is TGCTCCAGCAGTCAATCAGGGGCTAGTGCAGAAACGCTGTAT.

Notes on this clone: Genes and germline come from the mouse. Partial CDR3 DNA: TGTGCCAGCAGCCTCAATAGTCAAAACACCTTGTAC. It specifies CASSLNSQNTLY. The complete CDR3 sequence is CASSLNSQNTLYF. The chain links TRBV3 to TRBJ2-4; D gene uncertain. The read terminates 1 residue before the CDR3 end, so the remaining end is supplied by the germline J gene. CDR1 and CDR2 (germline): SNHLY, FYNGKV (reference sequence). CDR3 length: 13 residues. Trimming pared 5 bases from V and 0 bases from J, leaving 6 bases between.

As concerns this clone: Each gene name is a mouse one. The sequence runs out 1 residue before the end of the CDR3; the remainder is reconstructed from the germline J gene. V is TRBV2 and J is TRBJ2-7; D remains unclear. V lost 3 bases, J lost 1 base, and 1 base lay in between. The CDR3 consists of 11 residues. Germline lookup yields CDR1 LGHNA and CDR2 YSYQKL. The CDR3 DNA, read in part, is TGTGCCAGCAGCCAGTCCTATGAACAGTAC. It specifies CASSQSYEQY. The whole CDR3 region reads CASSQSYEQYF.

This clone is deemed medium-sized. Gene names denote mouse genes. The CDR3 end lies 1 residue beyond the end of the read and is filled in from the germline J gene. The chain uses TRBV26 and TRBJ1-4; the D is unclear. Trimming removed 3 bases at V and 0 bases at J, with 2 bases between. The CDR3 runs to 13 residues. Per germline, CDR1 KGHPV and CDR2 FQNQEV (reference sequence). The CDR3 sequence is CASSLISNERLFF. The covered CDR3 bases are TGTGCCAGCAGTCTAATTTCCAACGAAAGATTATTT.

In the case of this clone: Gene names denote mouse genes. The CDR3 extends 1 residue past the end of the read, so its final part is completed from the germline J gene. The gene calls are TRBV2 and TRBJ2-5; 9 nucleotides agree with TRBD1. Looked up from germline, CDR1 is LGHNA and CDR2 is YSYQKL. The CDR3 is made up of 13 amino acids. V lost 4 bases and J lost 5; bases outside the gene matches: 1. CDR3 sequence reads: CASSRDRADTQYF. The part of the CDR3 DNA that was read is TGTGCCAGCAGCCGGGACAGGGCAGACACCCAGTAC.

Comments on this clone: Genes and germline are mouse. The read gets to within 1 residue of the CDR3 end, and the germline J gene fills in the rest. V is TRBV26 and J is TRBJ2-3, with 9 bases fitting TRBD2. V was clipped by 4 bases and J by 1 base; unmatched bases: 6. The CDR3 has 16 residues. Germline loops: CDR1 KGHPV, CDR2 FQNQEV (reference sequence). Partial CDR3 DNA: TGTGCCAGCAGTCCCCGACTGGGGGCTGGTGCAGAAACGCTGTAT. Encoded protein: CASSPRLGAGAETLY. The full CDR3 sequence reads CASSPRLGAGAETLYF.

Regarding this clone: Gene names denote mouse genes. The CDR3 spells CASSLGQTNSPLYF. The covered CDR3 bases are TGTGCCAGCAGTCTGGGACAGACTAATTCGCCCCTCTAC. The V gene is TRBV26, the J gene TRBJ1-6, with D perhaps matching TRBD1 (6 bases). The CDR3 is cut off 1 residue early in the read; its end comes from the germline J gene. TRBJ1-6 is annotated as an ORF whose role is uncertain. The V end was cut by 2 bases, the J end by 6 bases, with 8 bases between. The germline gives CDR1 KGHPV, CDR2 FQNQEV (reference sequence). There are 14 residues in the CDR3.

As regards this clone: Here the gene names and germline are mouse. The read falls 1 residue short of the CDR3 end, and the missing part is taken from the germline J gene. The V gene is TRBV23, the J gene TRBJ2-4; TRBD2, the table's D call, was not compared with the DNA. Germline lookup yields CDR1 KGHTA and CDR2 FQNQQP. CDR3 size: 14 residues. Here the CDR3 reads CSSSPWGSQNTLYF. Incomplete CDR3 DNA: TGCTCCAGCAGTCCCTGGGGTAGTCAAAACACCTTGTAC.